Described below is a single T cell receptor beta chain sequence and its context. No antigen is known for it. These data are taken from a study of OX40 agonist ivuxolimab in advanced cancers. As for the study in general: Prior therapy, whether anti-PD-1, anti-PD-L1 or anti-CTLA-4, was allowed, and roughly 44% had some. Points from the study as a whole: Fewer expanded clones were found on average in CD4+ than in CD8+ T cells. The work left the antigen specificity of expanded peripheral T cells undetermined. Within 6 weeks, CD4+ and CD8+ blood T cells expanded clonally at 0.1 to 3.0 mg/kg.

Assay used: immunoSEQ multiplex PCR; TCRdb lists only in-frame clones, some missing. The repertoire has about 95,000 clones, more than 85% of them found once; the top ten carry 2% to 3%. Germline-derived CDR1 and CDR2 are LNHDA and SQIVND (reference sequence). Trimming shortened V by 5 bases and J by 2 bases, and 13 bases separated the two germline ends. This CDR3 comprises 16 residues. The chain couples TRBV19 to TRBJ2-6, with D maybe TRBD1 (5 bases). The sample was CD4+ or CD8+ T cells sorted from blood, taken in a trial of the OX40 agonist ivuxolimab. The sequence came from an adult with an advanced solid tumor such as melanoma, head and neck, liver or kidney cancer. The CDR3, as DNA: TGTGCCAGTAGTCCTGGCAGGGAACCTGGGGCCAACGTCCTGACTTTC. Translation: CASSPGREPGANVLTF.